This T cell receptor (beta chain) comes out of a study of blood T cells in healthy people across ages (dated by TCRdb to between 2015 and 2016). Notes on the research overall: In model experiments, template switching captured roughly one uniquely barcoded TCR beta cDNA molecule for every two T cells. To track age-related changes in TCR beta repertoire diversity, the study relied on deep sequencing normalized with unique cDNA molecular identifiers. Donors were grouped into four age groups: young (average 16 years), middle-aged (roughly 38), aged (roughly 67) and long-lived (around 82). To avoid experimental bias, donors of different ages were spread randomly across the sequencing lanes. Using the same blood draw, the study looked at two additional independent replicas of 1 million unique cDNA reads for two donors, one aged 18 to 30 and the other aged 80 or older.

Comments on this clonotype: It has no known antigen specificity. The sample holds no much larger clone one base away, and base qualities are not on file.

Libraries were built with 5' RACE. TCRdb lists the instrument as Illumina HiSeq 2500. A second PCR of roughly 7 to 11 cycles was performed with a sample-barcoded 5' primer and a J-beta primer mix. A unique molecular identifier was introduced onto each TCR beta cDNA molecule by a template-switch 5' adaptor carrying 12 random nucleotides. Each sample yielded at least 3 million CDR3-containing paired-end reads. First-strand cDNA synthesis was performed from all RNA using the Mint cDNA synthesis kit, with priming by a TRBC-specific oligonucleotide. Following uracil-DNA glycosylase treatment, all cDNA underwent a first 18-cycle PCR with the universal primers M1SS and BC2_uni_R. In the original analysis: For normalization, 1 million high-quality reads, each with a distinct molecular identifier, were randomly selected from each sample. Reads with shared molecular identifiers were discarded instead of being binned into consensus sequences. MiTCR, set to a Q25 quality threshold and the strictest error-elimination algorithm, was used for CDR3 identification, clonotype clustering and error correction. A nonparametric unseen species model with Euler transformation was used to estimate lower-bound total TCR beta diversity. The public reads were run again by TCRdb, first through fastp at Q25 and then through MiXCR, and only productive beta chains were kept. CDR3 protein sequences are deduplicated, and each keeps its most common genes and DNA. TCRdb, rather than the study authors, made the V and J calls. The sample profile shows 1 million to 1.2 million distinct CDR3 sequences; approximately 38% of them were found once. The top ten clones comprise roughly 14% of the sample.

Broader findings and caveats from the paper: The CMV infection status of donors was not known, potentially confounding age-related changes in expanded clonotypes. There was a strong correlation between observed TCR beta diversity and the percentage of naive T cells measured by flow cytometry. Total diversity estimates from one million sequenced T cells were considered lower bounds and underestimates. Compared with the aged group, more naive CD4+ T cells, fewer expanded clones and increased TCR diversity were shown by the long-lived group, suggesting age selection. Conclusive comparison of naive and antigen-experienced compartments was prevented by the profiling of bulk unsorted PBMCs. Observed TCR beta diversity per million T cells fell roughly linearly with age, and a significant reduction was already apparent by age roughly 40.

The donors were some 39 Caucasian individuals from Russia, aged roughly 6 to 100 years, who were systemically healthy. Each donor gave 8 to 10 milliliters of peripheral blood, drawn into EDTA-treated Vacutainer tubes. Ficoll-Paque density-gradient centrifugation was used to isolate PBMCs, with at least 6.5 million per sample. Total RNA, at least 5 micrograms per sample, was extracted from PBMCs with Trizol reagent. The percentages of naive CD45RAhigh/CD27high T cells were determined by flow cytometry on a PBMC aliquot from every donor. The specimen sequenced was blood. This TCR was sampled from a man aged 18 to 30 in good health.

The CDR3 region: CASRQTPGTNYGYTF. The base sequence is TGCGCCAGCAGGCAGACTCCGGGAACTAACTATGGCTACACCTTC. This receptor chain uses TRBV5-1 and TRBJ1-2, with no confident D gene call. Trimming removed 5 bases from V and 0 bases from J, leaving 14 bases between the germline ends. The CDR3 sequence holds 15 residues, the cysteine and phenylalanine included. Only CDR3 DNA remains: 45 bases, in frame from the first base. The CDR1 and CDR2 encoded by the germline V gene are SGHRS and YFSETQ.